The 10 T cell receptor beta chains reported below all come from one sample, sequenced in a study of T cells in women clearing cervical HPV infection (dated by TCRdb to between 2017 and 2018). Library method: the immunoSEQ multiplex PCR assay. Sourced from immuneACCESS, this table was stored by TCRdb with only in-frame sequences that have V and J called. A share of the clones is absent; for the studies checked, an unresolved V gene accounts for under half, and the remainder has no known explanation. The table of this sample itemizes around 20,000 clones. The top ten clones comprise 5% to 7% of the sample. Sequencing was done on a sample of blood buffy coat. Source of these receptors: a woman aged 18 to 75 with a cervical HPV16 infection that either progressed to CIN3+ or cleared (not recorded which).

For this clone: The read falls 3 residues short of the CDR3 end, and the missing part is taken from the germline J gene. The rearrangement links TRBV2 to TRBJ1-1; TRBD1 is a possible D gene (5 bases). This CDR3 region has 15 residues. V lost 0 bases and J lost 6, with 14 bases in between. Germline V CDR1 and CDR2: SNHLY, FYNNEI. CDR3 DNA (partial): TGTGCCAGCAGTGAAGCAGGGGCAGGAGAGGCTGAA. This gives the protein CASSEAGAGEAE. The full-length CDR3 reads as CASSEAGAGEAEAFF.

About this clone: The read gets to within 3 residues of the CDR3 end, and the germline J gene fills in the rest. V gene TRBV6-4 combines with J gene TRBJ2-1; 11 nucleotides agree with TRBD2. J gave up 4 bases and V 6 bases, and 5 bases lay outside the gene matches. Germline CDR1 is MRHNA and CDR2 is SNTAGT. There are 15 residues in the CDR3. The sequenced part of the CDR3 DNA is TGTGCCAGCAGCTCACTAGCGGGGGATTACAATGAG. It specifies CASSSLAGDYNE. The full CDR3 protein reads CASSSLAGDYNEQFF.

Points on this clone: The read ends 3 residues shy of where the CDR3 ends; the end is completed using the germline J gene. The chain links TRBV30 to TRBJ1-5; a weak D match, TRBD1 (5 bases). The CDR3 spans 15 residues. V was shortened by 1 base and J by 0 bases, with 10 bases between the two germline ends. The germline V gene encodes CDR1 GTSNPN and CDR2 SVGIG (reference sequence). The CDR3 DNA, read in part, is TGTGCCTGGAGTGGGCAGGGCTATAGCAATCAGCCC. Translated: CAWSGQGYSNQP. In full, the CDR3 reads CAWSGQGYSNQPQHF.

For this clone: With the read ending 3 residues before the CDR3 end, the germline J gene is used to fill in that end. The chain has TRBV18 and TRBJ2-7; D is perhaps TRBD1 (5 bases). Per germline, CDR1 KGHSH and CDR2 LQKENI. The CDR3 sequence is 15 residues long. The V end was cut by 3 bases, the J end by 2 bases, with 14 bases between. The CDR3 loop reads CASSPTVGQAYEQYF. The covered CDR3 bases are TGTGCCAGCTCACCGACGGTCGGACAAGCCTACGAG.

Notes on this clone: The sequence runs out 3 residues before the end of the CDR3; the remainder is reconstructed from the germline J gene. The chain links TRBV20-1 to TRBJ2-3; the match to TRBD1 covers 12 bases. Germline assignment: CDR1 DFQATT and CDR2 SNEGSKA (reference sequence). V lost 4 bases and J lost 8; bases outside the gene matches: 13. The CDR3 loop spans 16 amino acids. The CDR3 protein is CSAKPLGQGAILTQYF. Partial CDR3 DNA: TGCAGTGCTAAACCTCTGGGACAGGGGGCGATTCTTACG.

To note about this clone: The observed sequence ends 3 residues before the CDR3 terminus, with the missing tail filled in from the germline J gene. V gene TRBV20-1 combines with J gene TRBJ1-3; maybe TRBD1 (5 bases). The CDR3 totals 13 residues. Trimming took off 3 bases at V and 4 bases at J, with 10 bases between the two ends. The V gene's germline CDR1 is DFQATT and CDR2 SNEGSKA (reference sequence). CDR3 residues: CSASQGTGNTIYF. The CDR3 DNA, read in part, is TGCAGTGCTAGTCAGGGCACCGGAAACACC.

Turning to this clone: The CDR3 end lies 3 residues beyond the end of the read and is filled in from the germline J gene. V and J are TRBV29-1 and TRBJ2-1; TRBD1 might be the D (6 bases). This CDR3 has 15 residues. From germline, CDR1 is SQVTM and CDR2 ANQGSEA. The V end lost 7 bases, the J end lost 3 bases, and 19 bases lay between the germline ends. The DNA read from the CDR3 is TGCAGCGCCCAAGCACGGGACAACCTCTACAATGAG. This codes for CSAQARDNLYNE. The whole CDR3 protein reads CSAQARDNLYNEQFF.

As regards this clone: The CDR3 extends 3 residues past the end of the read, so its final part is completed from the germline J gene. V gene TRBV13 combines with J gene TRBJ2-7; no clear D. V was pared by 4 bases and J by 2 bases, with 6 bases between. Per the germline V gene, CDR1 is PRHDT and CDR2 is FYEKMQ (reference sequence). This CDR3 contains 12 residues. CDR3 amino acids: CASSSTTYEQYF. The sequenced part of the CDR3 DNA is TGTGCCAGCAGCTCTACGACCTACGAG.

This clone counts as medium-sized by frequency. From the germline J gene comes the end of the CDR3, since the read stops 3 residues before it. The rearrangement joins TRBV14 to TRBJ2-4; D gene ambiguous. V gave up 4 bases and J gave up 5 bases, with 15 bases separating them. CDR1 is SGHDN, CDR2 FVKESK, per germline. This CDR3 region has 15 residues. Partial CDR3 DNA: TGTGCCAGCAGCCCCATTAATATAGGGCAAAACATT. Translated: CASSPINIGQNI. The whole CDR3 is CASSPINIGQNIQYF.

Comments on this clone: The read finishes 3 residues shy of the CDR3 end, and the germline J gene is used to complete it. The V gene is TRBV5-4, the J gene TRBJ1-2, with D tentatively TRBD1 (6 bases). Per germline, CDR1 SGHNT and CDR2 YYREEE (reference sequence). There are 13 residues in the CDR3. CDR3 sequence reads: CASSRTANRGYTF. CDR3 bases read: TGTGCCAGCAGCCGGACAGCCAACAGGGGC.